The 3 T cell receptor beta chains reported below all come from one sample, sequenced in a study of T cell responses to AZD1222 COVID-19 vaccine. TCRdb's copy holds only in-frame clones and misses some; the assay was immunoSEQ multiplex PCR. The data contain tens of thousands of clones, 88% of them seen just once; the ten biggest clones take up 6.5% to 8.5%. This material consisted of peripheral blood, taken 28 days after the second AZD1222 dose. The receptors here all came from an adult who received the AZD1222 COVID-19 vaccine.

The genes are TRBV28 and TRBJ1-1, with D uncertain. V gave up 3 bases and J gave up 4 bases, with 18 bases separating them. Per germline, CDR1 MDHEN and CDR2 SYDVKM. The length of the CDR3 is 16 residues. CDR3 in amino acids: CASSFSPIPGGTEAFF. CDR3 nucleotides: TGTGCCAGCAGTTTCTCCCCGATCCCTGGAGGCACTGAAGCTTTCTTT.

The chain is built from TRBV4-2 and TRBJ2-6; D uncertain. Trimming cost V 1 base and J 3 bases, with 7 bases left between them. CDR1 is LGHNA and CDR2 is YNFKEQ in the germline V gene. The CDR3 has 15 amino acids. DNA for the CDR3: TGTGCCAGCAGCCAAGGGGGTGGTGGGGCCAACGTCCTGACTTTC. It codes for CASSQGGGGANVLTF.

This clone was seen a single time. The chain recombines TRBV5-1 with TRBJ2-1; D call uncertain. V was trimmed by 1 base and J by 6 bases, leaving 8 bases between them. The CDR3 spans 13 residues. CDR1 is SGHRS and CDR2 is YFSETQ in the germline V gene. The CDR3 reads CASSLLSSNEQFF. CDR3 in DNA: TGCGCCAGCAGCTTGTTGTCCAGCAATGAGCAGTTCTTC.